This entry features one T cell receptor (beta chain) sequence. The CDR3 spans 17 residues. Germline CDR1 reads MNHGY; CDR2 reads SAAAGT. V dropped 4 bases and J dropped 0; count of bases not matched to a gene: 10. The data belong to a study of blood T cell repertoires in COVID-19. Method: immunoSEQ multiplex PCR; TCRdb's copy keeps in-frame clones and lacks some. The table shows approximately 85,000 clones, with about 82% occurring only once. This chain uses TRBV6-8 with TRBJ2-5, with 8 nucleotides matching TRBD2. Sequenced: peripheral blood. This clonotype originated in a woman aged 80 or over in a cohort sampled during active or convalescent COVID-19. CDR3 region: CASSSLGREVYQETQYF. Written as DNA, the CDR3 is TGTGCCAGCAGTTCACTAGGGCGGGAGGTATACCAAGAGACCCAGTACTTC.